This T cell receptor (beta chain) was captured in a study of T-cell memory formation after mild COVID-19. TCRdb analysed the 5' RACE reads with MiXCR anew, one entry per CDR3 protein. The sample records around 220,000 distinct CDR3 sequences, about a sixth being singletons. There are 15 residues in the CDR3. The trim removed 7 bases at V and 9 bases at J, leaving 15 bases unmatched. Germline-derived CDR1 and CDR2 are SGHTA and FQGNSA. This rearrangement joins TRBV7-2 to TRBJ2-4; 7 nucleotides agree with TRBD1. Sequenced input: PBMCs or a T cell subset sorted from them (not recorded which). This clonotype was obtained from a young man who had mild COVID-19 (a few samples of this study predate the infection). Cell type and time point are not known. The CDR3 spells CASTPGQVHGGIQYF. CDR3 in DNA: TGTGCCAGCACCCCCGGACAGGTCCACGGAGGCATTCAGTACTTC.